These 15 T cell receptor beta chains originate from one sample sequenced in a study of cytomegalovirus exposure and HLA in healthy donors. Here immunoSEQ multiplex PCR was the method, and the copy in TCRdb shows in-frame clones only, minus some. The sample contains roughly 60,000 clones, roughly 94% of which appear only once. The sample was PBMCs. All receptors derive from a woman aged 18-29 years in good health and CMV-seronegative.

CDR3 in amino acids: CASSQDPQGASYEQYF. In DNA, the CDR3 is TGCGCCAGCAGCCAAGATCCGCAGGGGGCCTCCTACGAGCAGTACTTC. J is TRBJ2-7 and V is TRBV4-1, with TRBD1 identical over 8 bases. The V gene's germline CDR1 is MGHRA and CDR2 YSYEKL. V shed 0 bases and J 0 bases; nucleotides not matched to a gene: 4. The CDR3 extends over 16 amino acids.

The sample holds one count of this clone. The genes are TRBV15 and TRBJ1-5; 8 bases map to TRBD1. The germline V gene has CDR1 LNHNV and CDR2 YYDKDF (reference sequence). The CDR3 length is 15 residues. The J segment lost 4 bases and the V segment lost 3 bases, leaving 5 bases of the junction unmatched. The CDR3 is CATSRLDRANQPQHF. In DNA, the CDR3 is TGTGCCACCAGCAGGTTGGACAGGGCAAATCAGCCCCAGCATTTT.

The chain uses TRBV6-1 and TRBJ1-1; no clear D gene. This CDR3 has 13 amino acids. The V and J ends lost 10 bases and 5 bases respectively, with 17 bases between them. Germline V CDR1 and CDR2: MNHNS, SASEGT. For the CDR3, the DNA is TGTGCCATCCTTGCGGTAGGGAGGACTGAAGCTTTCTTT. Its translation: CAILAVGRTEAFF.

The V gene is TRBV4-3, the J gene TRBJ2-1, with TRBD1 as a possible D gene (6 bases). Trimming cost V 0 bases and J 6 bases, with 24 bases left between them. This CDR3 comprises 19 residues. CDR1 and CDR2 from the germline V gene are LGHNA and YSLEER. CDR3 sequence (DNA): TGCGCCAGCAGCCAAGAGAGGGCTTTCTGGGGGCCGGTTTGCAATGAGCAGTTCTTC. The encoded protein is CASSQERAFWGPVCNEQFF.

V is TRBV6-1 and J is TRBJ1-5; D ambiguous. V was pared by 4 bases and J by 0 bases, with 13 bases between. Germline values: CDR1 MNHNS, CDR2 SASEGT. The CDR3 is made up of 16 amino acids. CDR3 nucleotides: TGTGCCAGCAGTGGTGGGAGCGCAGTTAGCAATCAGCCCCAGCATTTT. Translating it yields CASSGGSAVSNQPQHF.

Turning to this clone: A junction boundary mismatches the germline segment, possibly from a read error. The chain combines TRBV7-7 with TRBJ2-2; no firm D call. The CDR3 length is 15 residues. Germline values: CDR1 SSHAT, CDR2 FNYEAQ (reference sequence). DNA of the CDR3: TGTGCTAGCAGCTCTGGCCGGAGTTCGTCCGGGGAGCTGTTTTTT. This translates into CASSSGRSSSGELFF.

The rearrangement links TRBV10-3 to TRBJ1-3; 7 positions agree with TRBD1. This CDR3 is 15 amino acids long. Trimming took 6 bases from V and 3 from J; bases not matched to a gene: 8. Germline V gives CDR1 ENHRY, CDR2 SYGVKD. The CDR3 DNA sequence: TGTGCCATCAGCCAGACAGGGCAACATGGAAACACCATATATTTT. It yields the protein CAISQTGQHGNTIYF.

The chain couples TRBV6-1 to TRBJ2-3; perhaps TRBD2 as D (6 bases). V was clipped by 1 base and J by 4 bases, with 12 bases between them. Germline V gene sequence: CDR1 MNHNS, CDR2 SASEGT. The CDR3 contains 15 residues. The CDR3 is CASSEVRGGADTQYF. The CDR3 bases are TGTGCCAGCAGTGAAGTCCGGGGAGGTGCAGATACGCAGTATTTT.

The genes are TRBV5-8 and TRBJ2-1, with TRBD1 matching 8 bases. Unmatched junction bases numbered 7, after V lost 0 bases and J lost 8 bases. Germline CDR1 SGHTS, CDR2 YDEGEE. CDR3 length equals 15 residues. CDR3 in amino acids: CASSLGQGLTDEQFF. CDR3 coding DNA: TGTGCCAGCAGCTTGGGACAGGGGCTAACCGATGAGCAGTTCTTC. The whole variable domain, remainder taken from reference TRBV5-8 and TRBJ2-1, is EAGVTQSPTHLIKTRGQQATLRCSPISGHTSVYWYQQALGLGLQFLLWYDEGEERNRGNFPPRFSGRQFPNYSSELNVNALELEDSALYLCASSLGQGLTDEQFFGPGTRLTVL.

In DNA, the CDR3 is TGTGCCATCACGACCTCACTAACCGGGGACTATGGCTACACCTTC. Protein product: CAITTSLTGDYGYTF. The rearrangement joins TRBV10-3 to TRBJ1-2, with D unresolved. The CDR3 sequence is 15 residues long. Germline V CDR1 and CDR2: ENHRY, SYGVKD. Trimming took 7 bases from V and 3 from J, leaving 18 bases between them.

The V call is TRBV5-1, the J call TRBJ2-5; maybe TRBD1 (5 bases). Trimming took 0 bases from V and 5 from J, leaving 14 bases between them. The CDR3 covers 15 residues. In germline, CDR1 is SGHRS, CDR2 YFSETQ. In DNA, the CDR3 is TGCGCCAGCAGCTTGGGCAGGGTCGTCAGGGAGACCCAGTACTTC. Protein sequence: CASSLGRVVRETQYF.

CDR3 sequence (DNA): TGCGCCAGCACTACAGGGACAGGGGGTCTGGGGCAGCCCCAGCATTTT. Its translation is CASTTGTGGLGQPQHF. The chain carries TRBV10-2 and TRBJ1-5, with TRBD1 identical over 11 bases. Germline V gene lookup returns CDR1 WSHSY and CDR2 SAAADI. V was clipped by 7 bases and J by 7 bases; unmatched bases: 12. The CDR3 is 16 amino acids.

This chain uses TRBV7-2 with TRBJ1-3; no clear D gene. With 7 bases removed from V and 1 base from J, the gap between germline ends came to 11 bases. Germline assignment: CDR1 SGHTA and CDR2 FQGNSA. The CDR3 is 14 amino acids. In DNA, the CDR3 is TGTGCCAGCACCGCCCGCGCATCTGGAAACACCATATATTTT. This encodes CASTARASGNTIYF.

This clone was counted a few times. This sequence joins TRBV6-1 and TRBJ1-4, with D unresolved. The V and J ends lost 2 bases and 4 bases respectively, with 11 bases between them. The V gene's germline CDR1 is MNHNS and CDR2 SASEGT. This CDR3 is 15 amino acids long. DNA of the CDR3: TGTGCCAGCAGTGAAAAGGAGGAGGGTAATGAAAAACTGTTTTTT. It codes for CASSEKEEGNEKLFF.

The chain has TRBV10-3 and TRBJ1-1; 8 nucleotides line up with TRBD1. V shed 9 bases, J shed 0 bases, and the junction held 3 bases outside the gene matches. This CDR3 spans 13 amino acids. Germline CDR1 reads ENHRY; CDR2 reads SYGVKD. The CDR3 protein is CAMGTGVNTEAFF. The DNA of the CDR3 is TGTGCCATGGGGACAGGTGTGAACACTGAAGCTTTCTTT.